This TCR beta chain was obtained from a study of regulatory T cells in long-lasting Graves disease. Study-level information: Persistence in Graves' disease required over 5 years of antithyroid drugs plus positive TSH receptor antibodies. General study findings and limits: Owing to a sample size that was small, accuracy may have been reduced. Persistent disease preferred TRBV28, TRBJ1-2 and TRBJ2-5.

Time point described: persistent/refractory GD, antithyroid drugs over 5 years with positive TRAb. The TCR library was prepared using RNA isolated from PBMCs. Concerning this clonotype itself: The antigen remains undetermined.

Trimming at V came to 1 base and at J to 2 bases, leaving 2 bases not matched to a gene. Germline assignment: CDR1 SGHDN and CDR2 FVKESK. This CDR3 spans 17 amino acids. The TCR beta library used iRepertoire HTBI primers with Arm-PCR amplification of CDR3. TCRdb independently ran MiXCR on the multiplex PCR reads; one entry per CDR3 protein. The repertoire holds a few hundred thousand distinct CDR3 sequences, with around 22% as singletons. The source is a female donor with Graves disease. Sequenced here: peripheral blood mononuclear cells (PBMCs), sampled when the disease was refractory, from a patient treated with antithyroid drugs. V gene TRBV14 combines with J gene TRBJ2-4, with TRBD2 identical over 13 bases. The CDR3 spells CASSQVGTSGTKNIQYF. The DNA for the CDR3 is TGTGCCAGCAGCCAAGTTGGGACTAGCGGGACCAAAAACATTCAGTACTTC. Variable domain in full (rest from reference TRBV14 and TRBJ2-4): EAGVTQFPSHSVIEKGQTVTLRCDPISGHDNLYWYRRVMGKEIKFLLHFVKESKQDESGMPNNRFLAERTGGTYSTLKVQPAELEDSGVYFCASSQVGTSGTKNIQYFGAGTRLSVL.